A selection of T cell receptor beta chains follows, all from one sample in a study of T cells after yellow fever vaccination. TCRdb fed the 5' RACE reads into MiXCR, producing one record per CDR3 protein. The sample contains 150,000 to 200,000 distinct CDR3 sequences, approximately 11% of which appear only once. The input for sequencing was CD8+ T cells sorted from PBMCs, taken 15 days after the yellow fever booster vaccination. Receptors originate from a man aged 18 to 30 who received the YFV17D yellow fever vaccine. Both conserved end residues are trimmed from each CDR3. Fields, in order: V gene, CDR3 protein.

V: TRBV11-2; CDR3: ASSPGLAGTYNEQF
V: TRBV5-1; CDR3: ASSFGSGRDQETQY
V: TRBV4-1; CDR3: ASSFGQGAYNEQF
V: TRBV7-2; CDR3: ASSFSMAATDTQY
V: TRBV12-3/TRBV12-4; CDR3: ASSLAGGDTQY
V: TRBV19; CDR3: ASTMGYQETQY
V: TRBV15; CDR3: ATSRYRTAEGSPLH
V: TRBV6-5; CDR3: ASSPQLAKGSPLH
V: TRBV3-1; CDR3: ASSQDSSSGNTIY
V: TRBV6-5; CDR3: ASSLTAGGATDTQY
V: TRBV7-9; CDR3: ASSSGGTAIEAF
V: TRBV19; CDR3: ASGFPRAGELF
V: TRBV11-3; CDR3: ASSLRQGATYEQY
V: TRBV5-6; CDR3: ASSLEPGRIFSYEQY
V: TRBV27; CDR3: ASSLGSPSNTGELF
V: TRBV29-1; CDR3: SVAGSGETQY
V: TRBV19; CDR3: ASKQVRTGLNEQF
V: TRBV9; CDR3: ASSTTLFIGTLT
V: TRBV25-1; CDR3: ASSDGVNYGYT
V: TRBV9; CDR3: ASAGGSHEQY
V: TRBV4-1; CDR3: ASSQEGTGGATDTQY
V: TRBV5-1; CDR3: ASSLTGTNYEQY
V: TRBV7-9; CDR3: ASSPARGDQETQY
V: TRBV7-6; CDR3: ASSVRTSGGPSYNEQF
V: TRBV6-1; CDR3: ASSMTGSGYEQY
V: TRBV5-1; CDR3: ASSLASGRNSPLH
V: TRBV7-9; CDR3: ASVGLAGGPPNTGELF
V: TRBV9; CDR3: ASSATGGTYEQY
V: TRBV7-9; CDR3: ASSLGSTGRSTEAF